These T cell receptor beta chains were read from a single sample in a study of blood T cell repertoires in COVID-19. Clones were sequenced by immunoSEQ multiplex PCR, and TCRdb holds only the in-frame ones, with some missing. The sample has about 190,000 clones, approximately 79% seen once. The specimen was peripheral blood. The receptor set was obtained from a man aged 55 to 69 with active or convalescent COVID-19. Each CDR3 is given with its conserved first and last residue. The order of the fields is clone size, V gene, D gene, J gene, CDR3 DNA, CDR3 protein. The D gene is left open where the match is weak. Only part of the rows carry a size: once, few, many, or a class if the clone is expanded.

medium-sized,TRBV29-1,TRBD2,TRBJ2-7,TGCAGCGTTGAGGATCCTAGCGGGGATTTGAACGAGCAGTACTTC,CSVEDPSGDLNEQYF
-,TRBV25-1,-,TRBJ1-5,TGTGCCAGCTGCCGACACGAGAGCAATCAGCCCCAGCATTTT,CASCRHESNQPQHF
-,TRBV11-2,-,TRBJ2-3,TGTGCCAGCAGCTTAGCGGGGTATACGCAGTATTTT,CASSLAGYTQYF
few,TRBV4-2,TRBD2,TRBJ2-1,TGTGCCAGCAGCCAAGACAGGTCTGCTAGCGGGGGTAATGAGCAGTTCTTC,CASSQDRSASGGNEQFF
-,TRBV7-9,TRBD2,TRBJ2-1,TGTGCCAGCAGCCCCGCAGCGGGAGGACTCTCCAATGAGCAGTTCTTC,CASSPAAGGLSNEQFF
-,TRBV30,-,TRBJ1-4,TGTGCCTGGAGTTCGAATGAAAAACTGTTTTTT,CAWSSNEKLFF
-,TRBV21-1,-,TRBJ2-5,TGTGCCAGCAGCCGAGGCAGGGGACAGAAAGAGACCCAGTACTTC,CASSRGRGQKETQYF
-,TRBV10-1,-,TRBJ2-6,TGCGCCAGCAGTCCTTCCGGCCGGGGGACGGTTACCTCTGGGGCCAACGTCCTGACTTTC,CASSPSGRGTVTSGANVLTF
once,TRBV7-2,-,TRBJ2-3,TGTGCCAGCAGCCCACAGGCAGTTAAGACAGATACGCAGTATTTT,CASSPQAVKTDTQYF
-,TRBV28,TRBD2,TRBJ2-7,TGTGCCAGCAGTGGTACTAGCGGGAGGGAGTACGAGCAGTACTTC,CASSGTSGREYEQYF
-,TRBV5-1,-,TRBJ2-2,TGCGCCAGCAGACTTTTGAACACCGGGGAGCTGTTTTTT,CASRLLNTGELFF
-,TRBV29-1,TRBD1,TRBJ1-3,TGCAGCGTTTACAGGGGTAGTGGAAACACCATATATTTT,CSVYRGSGNTIYF
few,TRBV4-1,-,TRBJ1-6,TGCGCCAGCTCATTAAGGGGGGGCGCGGGTTCACCCCTCCACTTT,CASSLRGGAGSPLHF
-,TRBV28,-,TRBJ1-2,TGTGCCAGCCCCGACAGTATTAACTATGGCTACACCTTC,CASPDSINYGYTF
-,TRBV10-1,-,TRBJ2-7,TGCGCCAGCTCGGCGGAGCACGAGCAGTACTTC,CASSAEHEQYF
-,TRBV6-5,-,TRBJ1-4,TGTGCCAGCAGGAACCCGGTGGGGGGGGAAAAACTGTTTTTT,CASRNPVGGEKLFF
-,TRBV6-2/TRBV6-3,TRBD1,TRBJ2-4,TGTGCCAGCAGTTACCCGACCCCGGGACAGCTAGCCAAAAACATTCAGTACTTC,CASSYPTPGQLAKNIQYF
-,TRBV6-2/TRBV6-3,-,TRBJ2-7,TGTGCCAGCAGTAGGGGACTCCAAGGCGAGCAGTACTTC,CASSRGLQGEQYF
-,TRBV4-1,TRBD2,TRBJ2-4,TGCGCCAGCAGCCACGGAGCGGGAGGTAACATTCAGTACTTC,CASSHGAGGNIQYF
few,TRBV10-3,TRBD2,TRBJ2-7,TGTGCCATCAGCGATGGACTAGACGATTACGAGCAGTACTTC,CAISDGLDDYEQYF
few,TRBV5-1,TRBD1,TRBJ1-1,TGCGCCAGCAGCTACCGGGACAGAGCAGAAGCTTTCTTT,CASSYRDRAEAFF
-,TRBV5-6,TRBD2,TRBJ2-7,TGTGCCAGCAGCTTGGGTGGGGACTACTATGTCTACGAGCAGTACTTC,CASSLGGDYYVYEQYF
-,TRBV28,-,TRBJ2-7,TGTGCCAGCAGTTTGCTGCGTCGCGAGCAGTACTTC,CASSLLRREQYF
-,TRBV4-2,TRBD2,TRBJ2-3,TGTGCCGCTAGCCTAGCGGGTACTACAGATACGCAGTATTTT,CAASLAGTTDTQYF
-,TRBV5-1,TRBD2,TRBJ2-1,TGCGCCAGCAGCCTACTAGCGGGCCTGTTAAATAGGGACAATGAGCAGTTCTTC,CASSLLAGLLNRDNEQFF
-,TRBV7-2,-,TRBJ2-1,TGTGCCAGCAGCTTACCGCTAGATCCCTCCTACAATGAGCAGTTCTTC,CASSLPLDPSYNEQFF